This T cell receptor beta chain appears in the sequencing data of a study of T cells after yellow fever vaccination. Study-wide findings and caveats: At about 97% for CD4 and roughly 87% for CD8, most primary-vaccination clones showed up again after the booster. Abundant clonotypes from the bulk population could contaminate FACS-sorted repertoires. It was a small share of clonotypes that appeared in both CD4 and CD8 compartments.

In this sample, this clonotype turned up many times. The antigen is not known. TCR cDNA, made by 5'RACE template switching, carried an added universal primer site and UMIs. Using its own MiXCR run on the 5' RACE reads, TCRdb lists one record per CDR3 protein. The sample records roughly 62,000 distinct CDR3 sequences, more than 5.5% being singletons. The germline gives CDR1 SGHRS, CDR2 YFSETQ. V was clipped by 4 bases and J by 8 bases, with 15 bases between them. The CDR3 covers 13 residues. The receptor was isolated from a man in his late teens or twenties who received the YFV17D yellow fever vaccine. The chain joins TRBV5-1 to TRBJ1-1; the D is unclear. The sequenced sample was CD8+ T cells sorted from PBMCs, obtained on the day of the first yellow fever vaccination. CDR3 sequence: CASSPHSGREAFF. The DNA for the CDR3 is TGCGCCAGCAGCCCGCATAGCGGGAGAGAAGCTTTCTTT.